A single sample is the source of the 31 T cell receptor beta chains below, sequenced in a study of beta chain features in type 1 diabetes. Study-wide results and caveats: Significant though moderate, a shortening of TCRB CDR3s appeared in all four CD4+ subsets of Type 1 diabetes patients.

Antigens for these TCRs are unknown. The authors reverse transcribed all of the isolated RNA, so sequencing captured expressed TCRB transcripts. Sequencing used immunoSEQ multiplex PCR; TCRdb keeps in-frame clones, though not all of them. This table holds 160,000 or so clones, about 8.1% found once. Sequencing was done on a sample of central memory CD4+ T cells from blood. These TCRs come from a woman aged 18-30 years with type 1 diabetes.

This clone turned up a few times. The rearrangement joins TRBV5-4 to TRBJ2-7; 14 bases fit TRBD2. Germline V gene data show CDR1 as SGHNT and CDR2 as YYREEE (reference sequence). Unmatched junction bases numbered 8, after V lost 4 bases and J lost 5 bases. The CDR3 consists of 16 residues. The CDR3 DNA follows: TGTGCCAGCAGCAGAGGACTAGCGGGAGGCTACGACGAGCAGTACTTC. It translates to CASSRGLAGGYDEQYF.

This clone was observed a few times. The V and J genes are TRBV6-5 and TRBJ2-3; D is unclear. CDR3 length: 15 amino acids. The germline V gene encodes CDR1 MNHEY and CDR2 SVGAGI. Trimming took 8 bases from V and 1 from J, leaving 16 bases between them. CDR3 loop: CASSLGRPGTDTQYF. Here the CDR3 DNA reads TGTGCCAGCTCCCTAGGCCGGCCGGGCACAGATACGCAGTATTTT.

This clone has a handful of counts. The rearrangement links TRBV6-5 to TRBJ2-7; D remains unclear. V was trimmed by 7 bases and J by 3 bases, leaving 7 bases between them. This CDR3 contains 11 residues. From germline, CDR1 is MNHEY and CDR2 SVGAGI. CDR3 in amino acids: CASNKNYEQYF. CDR3 nucleotide sequence: TGTGCCAGCAACAAAAACTACGAGCAGTACTTC.

The table lists this clone with a few counts. The rearrangement links TRBV11-1 to TRBJ1-2, with 7 positions matching TRBD1. Germline V gene data show CDR1 as SGHAT and CDR2 as FQDESV (reference sequence). The CDR3 covers 13 residues. Trimming at V came to 6 bases and at J to 5 bases, leaving 6 bases not matched to a gene. CDR3 nucleotide sequence: TGTGCCAGCAGTCCGGACAGGAATTATGGCTACACCTTC. It yields the protein CASSPDRNYGYTF.

This chain links TRBV2 with TRBJ1-2; 7 bases fit TRBD1. With 7 bases clipped from V and 5 bases from J, the junction kept 7 bases outside the gene matches. The germline gives CDR1 SNHLY, CDR2 FYNNEI. The CDR3 totals 13 residues. CDR3 sequence reads: CASTLGDRYGYTF. Here the CDR3 DNA reads TGTGCCAGCACTCTTGGGGACAGATATGGCTACACCTTC.

The genes are TRBV6-5 and TRBJ2-1, with D tentatively TRBD1 (6 bases). The V gene's germline CDR1 is MNHEY and CDR2 SVGAGI. Between the trimmed V and J ends, which lost 10 bases and 5 bases, there was a span of 18 bases. The CDR3 consists of 14 residues. The CDR3 here is CATIWTDTNNEQFF. The CDR3 nucleotides read TGTGCCACCATCTGGACAGATACAAACAATGAGCAGTTCTTC.

This chain joins TRBV2 and TRBJ2-4; 10 nucleotides match TRBD2. The CDR3 sequence is 16 residues long. V was clipped by 6 bases and J by 0 bases; unmatched bases: 5. Germline values: CDR1 SNHLY, CDR2 FYNNEI. CDR3 region: CASRALAGVAKNIQYF. The CDR3, as DNA: TGTGCCAGCAGAGCCCTAGCGGGGGTAGCCAAAAACATTCAGTACTTC.

This clone has just a few counts. The rearrangement joins TRBV7-2 to TRBJ2-1; 12 bases are shared with TRBD2. Germline lookup yields CDR1 SGHTA and CDR2 FQGNSA. V shed 8 bases, J shed 7 bases, and the junction held 9 bases outside the gene matches. The CDR3 extends over 15 amino acids. CDR3 region: CASLRLAGGGNEQFF. In DNA, the CDR3 is TGTGCCAGCCTTAGGCTAGCGGGAGGGGGGAATGAGCAGTTCTTC.

The chain recombines TRBV7-8 with TRBJ2-7, with D unclear. Germline CDR1 SGHVS, CDR2 FQNEAQ. The CDR3 contains 14 residues. Between the trimmed V and J ends, which lost 1 base and 0 bases, there was a span of 7 bases. The CDR3 nucleotides are TGTGCCAGCAGCTTAGTGGTACTCTCCTACGAGCAGTACTTC. It yields the protein CASSLVVLSYEQYF.

This clone was seen a few times. CDR3 sequence (DNA): TGTGCCAGCAACCTAGGACAGAATTCACCCCTCCACTTT. Translated: CASNLGQNSPLHF. The rearrangement joins TRBV14 to TRBJ1-6; maybe TRBD1 (6 bases). The CDR3 loop spans 13 amino acids. Germline assignment: CDR1 SGHDN and CDR2 FVKESK. The V end lost 7 bases, the J end lost 7 bases, and 11 bases lay between the germline ends. Using reference TRBV14 and TRBJ1-6 for the parts outside the CDR3, the full variable domain is EAGVTQFPSHSVIEKGQTVTLRCDPISGHDNLYWYRRVMGKEIKFLLHFVKESKQDESGMPNNRFLAERTGGTYSTLKVQPAELEDSGVYFCASNLGQNSPLHFGNGTRLTVT.

V gene TRBV6-1 combines with J gene TRBJ2-5; 8 nucleotides agree with TRBD1. There are 14 residues in the CDR3. CDR1 and CDR2 from the germline V gene are MNHNS and SASEGT. Trimming took 8 bases from V and 3 from J; bases not matched to a gene: 8. The CDR3 protein is CASWTGLLEETQYF. The CDR3 nucleotides read TGTGCCAGCTGGACAGGGCTGTTGGAAGAGACCCAGTACTTC.

The V and J genes are TRBV7-6 and TRBJ2-3; 7 bases are shared with TRBD2. The germline V gene encodes CDR1 SGHVS and CDR2 FNYEAQ. Trimming removed 1 base from V and 2 bases from J; junction bases left unmatched: 12. CDR3 length equals 18 residues. The CDR3 sequence is CASSLVGWSSGATDTQYF. In nucleotides, the CDR3 is TGTGCCAGCAGCTTAGTTGGTTGGAGCAGCGGGGCCACAGATACGCAGTATTTT.

The V and J genes are TRBV4-2 and TRBJ2-1, with D possibly matching TRBD2 (6 bases). This CDR3 contains 16 residues. Trimming shortened V by 0 bases and J by 4 bases, and 13 bases separated the two germline ends. Germline CDR1 LGHNA, CDR2 YNFKEQ. The CDR3 reads CASSQESGLLYNEQFF. The CDR3 bases are TGTGCCAGCAGCCAAGAGTCGGGACTCCTTTACAATGAGCAGTTCTTC.

In its sample, this clone was seen a few times. The chain recombines TRBV29-1 with TRBJ1-4; 11 bases line up with TRBD1. V lost 6 bases to trimming and J lost 7 bases; unmatched junction nucleotides: 10. In germline, CDR1 is SQVTM, CDR2 ANQGSEA. CDR3 length: 15 residues. In nucleotides, the CDR3 is TGCAGCGTGCTGGTGGACAGGGGGCGCGGTGAAAAACTGTTTTTT. As protein: CSVLVDRGRGEKLFF.

The V call is TRBV10-3, the J call TRBJ1-1; D perhaps matches TRBD1 (6 bases). This CDR3 has 13 amino acids. With 4 bases removed from V and 2 bases from J, the gap between germline ends came to 8 bases. Germline V CDR1 and CDR2: ENHRY, SYGVKD. The CDR3 is CAISGTVNTEAFF. The CDR3 region has the DNA TGTGCCATCAGTGGGACAGTTAACACTGAAGCTTTCTTT.

The chain couples TRBV21-1 to TRBJ1-1. TRBV21-1 is classified as a pseudogene. The CDR3 is 15 amino acids. This CDR3 is CASSKTSRFNTEAFF. DNA of the CDR3: TGTGCCAGCAGCAAAACCTCTAGATTCAACACTGAAGCTTTCTTT.

The chain recombines TRBV15 with TRBJ2-7; tentatively, D is TRBD1 (6 bases). The CDR3 runs to 15 residues. Trimming left V 4 bases short and J 6 bases short, with 19 bases between. Germline V gene sequence: CDR1 LNHNV, CDR2 YYDKDF (reference sequence). The CDR3 nucleotides read TGTGCCACCAGCAAACCTAAAGGACAGATCTCCGAGCAGTACTTC. Its protein is CATSKPKGQISEQYF.

This clone was counted a few times. This chain links TRBV18 with TRBJ1-1, with TRBD1 matching over 9 bases. Germline CDR1 and CDR2: KGHSH and LQKENI. With 3 bases clipped from V and 7 bases from J, the junction kept 6 bases outside the gene matches. This CDR3 has 14 residues. The CDR3 DNA reads TGTGCCAGCTCACCGCCGGGACAGGGATTTGAAGCTTTCTTT. This codes for CASSPPGQGFEAFF.

This clone was observed a few times. The rearrangement joins TRBV6-5 to TRBJ2-3, with TRBD2 matching over 11 bases. CDR3 length equals 15 residues. Germline lookup yields CDR1 MNHEY and CDR2 SVGAGI. V was clipped by 6 bases and J by 1 base; unmatched bases: 3. The CDR3 spells CASRRLAGRTDTQYF. The CDR3 coding sequence is TGTGCCAGCAGAAGACTAGCGGGGCGCACAGATACGCAGTATTTT.

The chain recombines TRBV14 with TRBJ2-1; 7 nucleotides agree with TRBD2. Germline V gene data show CDR1 as SGHDN and CDR2 as FVKESK. V shed 0 bases, J shed 2 bases, and the junction held 1 base outside the gene matches. This CDR3 spans 15 amino acids. This chain's CDR3 is CASSQDGGTYNEQFF. CDR3 in DNA: TGTGCCAGCAGCCAAGACGGGGGGACCTACAATGAGCAGTTCTTC.

This clone was recorded a few times. This sequence joins TRBV11-3 and TRBJ2-2; D possibly corresponds to TRBD1 (6 bases). From germline, CDR1 is SGHNT and CDR2 YENEEA. V shed 4 bases and J shed 3 bases, with 12 bases lying between them. The CDR3 runs to 15 residues. The CDR3 sequence: CASSWATGYTGELFF. DNA of the CDR3: TGTGCCAGCAGCTGGGCGACAGGTTACACCGGGGAGCTGTTTTTT.

The CDR3 sequence: CASSDRSNTGELFF. The CDR3 region has the DNA TGCGCCAGCAGTGACAGGTCGAACACCGGGGAGCTGTTTTTT. The chain joins TRBV5-1 to TRBJ2-2; possibly TRBD1 for D (6 bases). This CDR3 contains 14 residues. CDR1 is SGHRS, CDR2 YFSETQ, per germline. V was shortened by 5 bases and J by 0 bases, with 8 bases between the two germline ends.

This clone was detected a few times. V is TRBV5-5 and J is TRBJ2-7; a possible D gene is TRBD2 (5 bases). Trimming cost V 0 bases and J 0 bases, with 13 bases left between them. Germline loops: CDR1 SGHKS, CDR2 YYEKEE (reference sequence). This CDR3 contains 16 residues. The CDR3 nucleotides are TGTGCCAGCAGCTTGGTCCCTAGCTCCAGCTCCTACGAGCAGTACTTC. The encoded protein is CASSLVPSSSSYEQYF.

This clone turned up a few times. The CDR3 region has the DNA TGTGCCAGCAGGTCCGGACCCCGAGGAGGTGAAGCTTTCTTT. It encodes CASRSGPRGGEAFF. V usage is TRBV9 and J usage is TRBJ1-1; D is undetermined. The CDR3 extends over 14 amino acids. Trimming pared 5 bases from V and 7 bases from J, leaving 18 bases between. The germline gives CDR1 SGDLS, CDR2 YYNGEE.

This clone was seen more than once but under ten times. The chain combines TRBV18 with TRBJ2-1, with 7 bases fitting TRBD1. V trimming: 1 base; J trimming: 16 bases; junction bases outside the gene matches: 13. The CDR3 sequence is 14 residues long. Germline V CDR1 and CDR2: KGHSH, LQKENI. CDR3 sequence: CASSPQPDRPSTFF. The DNA of the CDR3 is TGTGCCAGCTCACCACAGCCGGACAGGCCTAGTACCTTCTTC.

This clone was detected only a few times. The chain couples TRBV5-4 to TRBJ1-2; D is uncertain. The CDR3 covers 15 residues. Trimming removed 4 bases at V and 2 bases at J, with 15 bases between. Germline V gene lookup returns CDR1 SGHNT and CDR2 YYREEE (reference sequence). The CDR3 nucleotides are TGTGCCAGCAGCCAAGAAATCCGGAGCAACTATGGCTACACCTTC. It codes for CASSQEIRSNYGYTF.

This clone was observed many times. This chain links TRBV7-2 with TRBJ1-5; D not resolved. The CDR3 spans 15 residues. The V and J ends lost 6 bases and 0 bases respectively, with 12 bases between them. From germline, CDR1 is SGHTA and CDR2 FQGNSA. The CDR3 DNA reads as TGTGCCAGCAGTTGGGCAGTGGGTAGCAATCAGCCCCAGCATTTT. Translating gives CASSWAVGSNQPQHF.

The chain couples TRBV11-3 to TRBJ2-1; D is perhaps TRBD2 (6 bases). Germline V gives CDR1 SGHNT, CDR2 YENEEA. The CDR3 sequence is 16 residues long. V dropped 5 bases and J dropped 3 bases, with 17 bases sitting between them. DNA for the CDR3: TGTGCCAGCAGCCCCAGAGGTGTGGGAGGCTACAATGAGCAGTTCTTC. Its protein product is CASSPRGVGGYNEQFF.

The chain employs TRBV18 and TRBJ2-1; D possibly corresponds to TRBD2 (5 bases). CDR3 size: 11 residues. The germline V gene encodes CDR1 KGHSH and CDR2 LQKENI. V was trimmed by 5 bases and J by 7 bases, leaving 6 bases between them. CDR3: CASSSGNEQFF. The CDR3 nucleotides are TGTGCCAGCTCATCGGGGAATGAGCAGTTCTTC.

The count of this clone is one. The chain employs TRBV28 and TRBJ1-4, with TRBD1 as a possible D gene (6 bases). From germline, CDR1 is MDHEN and CDR2 SYDVKM. V lost 4 bases and J 2 bases, leaving 11 bases between the germline ends. The CDR3 contains 15 residues. The CDR3 DNA sequence: TGTGCCAGCAGTTCCTCGGGACATACTAATGAAAAACTGTTTTTT. Translating it yields CASSSSGHTNEKLFF.

This chain joins TRBV19 and TRBJ2-5; TRBD2 matches at 10 bases. Germline loops: CDR1 LNHDA, CDR2 SQIVND (reference sequence). J was trimmed by 5 bases and V by 7 bases; bases with no gene match: 16. The CDR3 is made up of 17 amino acids. The CDR3 bases are TGTGCCAGTATCCCCCCCAGCGGGGGGGCCTTTTGGGAGACCCAGTACTTC. Protein: CASIPPSGGAFWETQYF.